The rows below give T cell receptor beta chains drawn from one sample of a study of breast tumors, draining lymph nodes, adjacent tissues. TCRdb re-analysed the multiplex PCR reads in MiXCR, keeping a single row per CDR3 protein. The data contain over 70,000 distinct CDR3 sequences, around 29% of them singletons. Input material: axillary lymph node tissue. These receptors were obtained from a female donor with breast cancer. Some clones in this sample may be carry-over from other donors' samples. The CDR3 runs from the conserved cysteine through the conserved F or W. D genes are given only for firm matches. Not every row has a clone size; where given, it reads once, few, many or a size class.

clone_size	v_call	d_call	j_call	cdr3_aa	cdr3_nt
many	TRBV7-9	TRBD1	TRBJ2-7	CASSSTGVSFF	TGTGCCAGCAGCTCAACAGGGGTATCATTTTTC
.	TRBV20-1	.	TRBJ2-7	CSASGSNLGYEQYF	TGCAGTGCTAGCGGGAGTAATTTGGGCTACGAGCAGTACTTC
many	TRBV19	.	TRBJ2-1	CASTDYFTDEQFF	TGTGCCAGTACCGATTATTTTACGGATGAGCAGTTCTTC
many	TRBV11-3	.	TRBJ2-3	CASSLGQGQADTQYF	TGTGCCAGCAGCTTAGGGCAGGGTCAGGCTGATACGCAGTATTTT
.	TRBV20-1	.	TRBJ2-7	CSVVQHEQYF	TGCAGCGTTGTGCAGCACGAGCAGTACTTC
.	TRBV24-1	TRBD1	TRBJ2-5	CAISDPQGAPQEAQYF	TGTGCCATCAGTGATCCACAGGGGGCCCCCCAAGAGGCCCAGTACTTC
many	TRBV2	.	TRBJ1-5	CASSDESGRQPQHF	TGTGCCAGCAGTGATGAGTCAGGGCGGCAGCCCCAGCATTTT
.	TRBV7-3	TRBD1	TRBJ1-3	CASSRRTGSGNTIHF	TGTGCCAGCAGCCGGCGGACAGGGTCTGGAAACACCATACATTTT
many	TRBV7-9	.	TRBJ2-3	CASSPRFLGTDTQYF	TGTGCCAGCAGCCCCCGGTTCCTGGGCACAGATACGCAGTATTTT
many	TRBV5-1	.	TRBJ1-2	CASSLDGRVGDGYTF	TGCGCCAGCAGCTTGGACGGGAGGGTCGGGGATGGCTACACCTTC
many	TRBV24-1	TRBD2	TRBJ2-1	CATSLGAGAGHEQFF	TGTGCCACCAGTCTCGGGGCGGGAGCGGGCCATGAGCAGTTCTTC
few	TRBV28	TRBD1	TRBJ2-1	CASSLGGTGGYNEQFF	TGTGCCAGCAGCCTAGGAGGGACAGGGGGGTACAATGAGCAGTTCTTC
few	TRBV7-9	TRBD1	TRBJ2-2	CASGDRVPGELFF	TGTGCCAGCGGTGACAGGGTCCCCGGGGAGCTGTTTTTT
.	TRBV9	TRBD1	TRBJ1-3	CASSGGGRAGNTIYF	TGTGCCAGCAGCGGAGGGGGCAGGGCTGGAAACACCATATATTTT
.	TRBV24-1	.	TRBJ2-7	CATSDRADPSYEQYF	TGTGCCACCAGTGATCGGGCAGATCCTTCCTACGAGCAGTACTTC
many	TRBV9	.	TRBJ2-7	CASSSSVGGYEQYF	TGTGCCAGCAGTTCCTCCGTGGGGGGCTACGAGCAGTACTTC